This entry features one TCR beta chain sequence. This sample was taken from a study of blood T cell repertoires in COVID-19. At the level of the study: COVID-19 samples from acute and convalescent phases originated in the United States, Italy and Spain.

The CDR3 consists of 14 residues. Germline CDR1 is MNHEY and CDR2 is SMNVEV (reference sequence). Trimming took 6 bases from V and 4 from J; bases not matched to a gene: 8. Original processing notes: Reference gene primer amplification gave estimated nucleated cell counts. Sequenced by immunoSEQ multiplex PCR; TCRdb stores in-frame clones only, minus some. Clone size and the V and J calls come from that table; the DNA yielded D and trimming. The table shows more than 150,000 clones, with roughly 80% occurring only once. This clonotype originated in a woman aged 40 to 50 with acute or convalescent COVID-19. Material: peripheral blood. This sequence joins TRBV27 and TRBJ1-2; 7 bases agree with TRBD1. CDR3 loop: CASRRGGATYGYTF. The DNA of the CDR3 is TGTGCCAGCAGAAGAGGGGGCGCAACCTATGGCTACACCTTC.